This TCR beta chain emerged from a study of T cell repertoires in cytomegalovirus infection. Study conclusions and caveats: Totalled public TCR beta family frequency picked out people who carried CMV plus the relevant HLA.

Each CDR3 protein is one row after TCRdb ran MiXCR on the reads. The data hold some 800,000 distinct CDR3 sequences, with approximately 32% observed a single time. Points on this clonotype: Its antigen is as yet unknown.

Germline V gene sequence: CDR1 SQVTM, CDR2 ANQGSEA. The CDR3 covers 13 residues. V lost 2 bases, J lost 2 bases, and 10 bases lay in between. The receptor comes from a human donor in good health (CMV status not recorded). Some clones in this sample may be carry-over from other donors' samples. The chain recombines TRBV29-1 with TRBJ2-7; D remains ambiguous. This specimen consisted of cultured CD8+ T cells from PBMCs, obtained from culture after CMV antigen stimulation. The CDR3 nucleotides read TGCAGCGTTGAACCCCTCTTCACCTACGAGCAGTACGTC. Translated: CSVEPLFTYEQYV.